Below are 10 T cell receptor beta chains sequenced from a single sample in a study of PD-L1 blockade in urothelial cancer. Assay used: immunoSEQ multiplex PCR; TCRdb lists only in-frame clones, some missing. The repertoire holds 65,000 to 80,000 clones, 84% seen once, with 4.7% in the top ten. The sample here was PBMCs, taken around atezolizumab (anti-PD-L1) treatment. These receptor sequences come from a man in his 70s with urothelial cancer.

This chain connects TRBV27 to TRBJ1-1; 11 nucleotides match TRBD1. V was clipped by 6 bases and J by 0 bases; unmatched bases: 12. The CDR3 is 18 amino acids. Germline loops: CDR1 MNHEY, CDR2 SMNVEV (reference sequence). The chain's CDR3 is CASRPLGTGGVMNTEAFF. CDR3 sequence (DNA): TGTGCCAGCAGACCCCTGGGGACAGGGGGGGTCATGAACACTGAAGCTTTCTTT.

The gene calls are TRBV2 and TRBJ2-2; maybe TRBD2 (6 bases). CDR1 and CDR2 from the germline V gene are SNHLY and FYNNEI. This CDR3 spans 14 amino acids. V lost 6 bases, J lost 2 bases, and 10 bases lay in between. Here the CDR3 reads CASSVGGNTGELFF. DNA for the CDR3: TGTGCCAGCAGCGTCGGGGGAAACACCGGGGAGCTGTTTTTT.

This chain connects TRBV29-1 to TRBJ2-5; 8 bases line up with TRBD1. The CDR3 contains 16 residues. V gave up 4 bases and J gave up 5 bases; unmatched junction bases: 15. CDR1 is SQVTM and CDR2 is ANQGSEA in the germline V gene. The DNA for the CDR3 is TGCAGCGTTGGCGTCTACGCGGCAGGGGGCAGGGAGACCCAGTACTTC. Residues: CSVGVYAAGGRETQYF.

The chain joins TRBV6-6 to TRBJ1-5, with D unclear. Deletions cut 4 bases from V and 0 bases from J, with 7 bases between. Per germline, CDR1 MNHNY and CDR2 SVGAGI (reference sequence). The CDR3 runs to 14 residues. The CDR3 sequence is CASSWSNSNQPQHF. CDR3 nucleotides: TGTGCCAGCAGTTGGAGCAATAGCAATCAGCCCCAGCATTTT.

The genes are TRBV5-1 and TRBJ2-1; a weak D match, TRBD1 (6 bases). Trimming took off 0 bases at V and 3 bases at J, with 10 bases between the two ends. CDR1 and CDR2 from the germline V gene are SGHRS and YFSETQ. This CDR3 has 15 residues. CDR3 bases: TGCGCCAGCAGCTTGGGGGGACAAGTCTACAATGAGCAGTTCTTC. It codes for CASSLGGQVYNEQFF.

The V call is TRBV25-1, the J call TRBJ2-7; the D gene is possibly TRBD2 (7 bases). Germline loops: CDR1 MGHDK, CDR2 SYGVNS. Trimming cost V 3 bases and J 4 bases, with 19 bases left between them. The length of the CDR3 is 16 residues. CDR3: CASSDHRGASLYEQYF. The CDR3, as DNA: TGTGCCAGCAGTGACCATCGGGGGGCCTCCCTTTACGAGCAGTACTTC.

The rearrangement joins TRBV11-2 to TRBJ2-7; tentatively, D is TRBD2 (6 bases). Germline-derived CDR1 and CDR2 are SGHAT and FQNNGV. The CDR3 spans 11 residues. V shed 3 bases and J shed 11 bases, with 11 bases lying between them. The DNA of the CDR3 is TGTGCCAGCAGCTTGCGGGGATTAGAGTACTTC. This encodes CASSLRGLEYF.

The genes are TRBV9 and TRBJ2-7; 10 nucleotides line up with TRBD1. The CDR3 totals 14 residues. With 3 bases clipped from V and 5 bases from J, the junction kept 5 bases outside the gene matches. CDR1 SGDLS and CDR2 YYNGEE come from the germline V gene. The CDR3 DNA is TGTGCCAGCAGCGACCGGGACAGGGGCCACGAGCAGTACTTC. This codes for CASSDRDRGHEQYF.

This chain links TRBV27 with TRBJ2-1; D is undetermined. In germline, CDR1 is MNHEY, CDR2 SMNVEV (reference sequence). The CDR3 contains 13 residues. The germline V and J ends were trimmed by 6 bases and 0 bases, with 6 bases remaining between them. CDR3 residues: CASSLSSYNEQFF. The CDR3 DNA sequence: TGTGCCAGCAGCCTCAGCTCCTACAATGAGCAGTTCTTC.

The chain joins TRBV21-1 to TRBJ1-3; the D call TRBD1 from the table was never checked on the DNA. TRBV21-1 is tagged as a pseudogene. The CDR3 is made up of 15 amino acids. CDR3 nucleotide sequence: TGTGCCAGCAGCAAAGCTGCAGGGATAATAGACACCATATATTTT. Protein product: CASSKAAGIIDTIYF.